This TCR beta chain was found in a study of regulatory T cells in long-lasting Graves disease. Findings and limits, study-wide: TRBV28, TRBJ1-2 and TRBJ2-5 were favored in persistent disease. Accuracy might have suffered from few samples. New patients shared fewer public clonotypes (about 1,000) than persistent patients did (around 2,900).

Noted time point: persistent/refractory GD, antithyroid drugs over 5 years with positive TRAb. Researchers made the TCR library from RNA that was extracted from PBMCs. In Xi'an, China, an endocrinology department was the source of patients. This clonotype was observed a handful of times. Its antigen is still unknown. CDR3 size: 15 residues. J was trimmed by 2 bases and V by 7 bases; bases with no gene match: 10. The V gene's germline CDR1 is LNHDA and CDR2 SQIVND (reference sequence). According to the study, TCR beta libraries were built with iRepertoire HTBI primers and CDR3-region Arm-PCR. TCRdb reprocessed the multiplex PCR reads with MiXCR, giving one entry per CDR3 protein. The data hold about 470,000 distinct CDR3 sequences, with more than 20% observed a single time.

The sequence was obtained from a female donor with Graves disease. This specimen was peripheral blood mononuclear cells (PBMCs), taken when the disease was refractory, from a patient treated with antithyroid drugs. This rearrangement joins TRBV19 to TRBJ1-2; 7 bases map to TRBD1. The CDR3, as DNA: TGTGCCAGTAACCTGGGACAGCCGAGAAACTATGGCTACACCTTC. Protein: CASNLGQPRNYGYTF.